This T cell receptor beta chain was documented in a study of cytomegalovirus exposure and HLA in healthy donors. Study-wide context: Inside one of the first data releases sat 85 million or so unique TCRs taken from HLA-typed donors. Regarding the study as a whole: When a later analysis was performed, an Asian-associated ancestry cluster reportedly had fewer N-insertions than the roughly 640-donor mean. According to the study, roughly 160 TCR beta chains were cytomegalovirus-associated. For most TCR sequences rarity was the rule, although some public TCRs occurred in many donors.

PCR was performed using 60 Vbeta and 13 Jbeta primers. Clones were read by immunoSEQ multiplex PCR, and TCRdb kept only the in-frame ones, dropping some. This table has over 200,000 clones, roughly 82% appearing once. This CDR3 is built from 13 residues. The V segment lost 7 bases and the J segment 7 bases; nucleotides outside the gene matches: 4. Germline values: CDR1 MGHDK, CDR2 SYGVNS. This clone was seen once. Its antigen is not identified. This TCR was recovered from a man aged 35-49 years in good health and CMV-seropositive. Sequences were obtained from PBMCs. V is TRBV25-1 and J is TRBJ2-2, with 9 bases lining up with TRBD1. The CDR3 region is CASKDRGDGELFF. The CDR3 nucleotides are TGTGCCAGCAAAGACAGGGGGGACGGGGAGCTGTTTTTT.